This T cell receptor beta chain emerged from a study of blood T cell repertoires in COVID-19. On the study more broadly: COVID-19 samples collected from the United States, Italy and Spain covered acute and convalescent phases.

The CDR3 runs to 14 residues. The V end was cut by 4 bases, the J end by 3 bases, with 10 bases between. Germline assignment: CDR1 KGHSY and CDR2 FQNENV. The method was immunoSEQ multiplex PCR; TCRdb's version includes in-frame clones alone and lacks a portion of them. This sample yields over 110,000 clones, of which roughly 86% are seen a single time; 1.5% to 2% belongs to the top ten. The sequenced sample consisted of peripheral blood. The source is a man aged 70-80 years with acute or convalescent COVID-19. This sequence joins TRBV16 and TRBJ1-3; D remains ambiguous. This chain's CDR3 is CASSLSLVGNTIYF. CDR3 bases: TGTGCCAGCAGCCTAAGCCTTGTTGGAAACACCATATATTTT.